This TCR beta chain emerged from a study of blood T cell repertoires in COVID-19. Study information: Samples came from the United States, Italy and Spain, spanning acute and convalescent COVID-19. The cDNA or gDNA used as material had been derived from T cells, B-cell-depleted T cells, or PBMCs.

CDR1 is SGHRS, CDR2 YFSETQ, per germline. CDR3 size: 16 residues. Trimming pared 0 bases from V and 0 bases from J, leaving 12 bases between. Methods used by the authors: Reference gene primer amplification in the assay estimated nucleated cell counts. Here immunoSEQ multiplex PCR was the method, and the copy in TCRdb shows in-frame clones only, minus some. The DNA was the basis for D and trimming; V, J and clone size are from that table. The data hold 150,000 or so clones, with 65% to 90% observed a single time. The V and J genes are TRBV5-1 and TRBJ1-1, with D perhaps TRBD1 (5 bases). This clonotype was sampled from a woman aged 45-59 years in a cohort sampled during active or convalescent COVID-19. Sequencing used peripheral blood. The CDR3 region has the DNA TGCGCCAGCAGCTTGGGACAGATGTCCATGAACACTGAAGCTTTCTTT. This translates into CASSLGQMSMNTEAFF.